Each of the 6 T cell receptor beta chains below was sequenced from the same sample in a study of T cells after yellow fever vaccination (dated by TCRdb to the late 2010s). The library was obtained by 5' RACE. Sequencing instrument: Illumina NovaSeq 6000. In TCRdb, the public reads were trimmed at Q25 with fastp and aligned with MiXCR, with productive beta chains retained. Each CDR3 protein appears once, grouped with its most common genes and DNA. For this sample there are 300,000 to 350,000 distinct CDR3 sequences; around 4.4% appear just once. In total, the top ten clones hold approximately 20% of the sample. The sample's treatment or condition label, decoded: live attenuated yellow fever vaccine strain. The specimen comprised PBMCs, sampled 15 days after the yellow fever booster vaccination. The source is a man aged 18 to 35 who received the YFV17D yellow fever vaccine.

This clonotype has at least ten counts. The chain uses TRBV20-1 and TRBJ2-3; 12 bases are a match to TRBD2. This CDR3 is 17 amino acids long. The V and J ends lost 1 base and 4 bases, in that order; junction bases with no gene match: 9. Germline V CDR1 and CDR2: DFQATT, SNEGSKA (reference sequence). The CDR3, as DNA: TGCAGTGCTAGAGGGGATCTAGCGGGGGGGCTTCCAGATACGCAGTATTTT. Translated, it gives CSARGDLAGGLPDTQYF.

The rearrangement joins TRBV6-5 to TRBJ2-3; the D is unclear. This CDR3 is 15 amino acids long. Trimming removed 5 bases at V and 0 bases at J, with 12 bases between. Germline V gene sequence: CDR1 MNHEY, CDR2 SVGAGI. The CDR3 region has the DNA TGTGCCAGCAGTCTCTGGGCAGCTAGCACAGATACGCAGTATTTT. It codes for CASSLWAASTDTQYF.

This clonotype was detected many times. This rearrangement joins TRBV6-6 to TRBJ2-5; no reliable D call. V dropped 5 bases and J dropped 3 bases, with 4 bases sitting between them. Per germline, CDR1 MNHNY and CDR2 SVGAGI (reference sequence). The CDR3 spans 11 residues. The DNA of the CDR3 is TGTGCCAGCAGTCCCGAAGAGACCCAGTACTTC. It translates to CASSPEETQYF.

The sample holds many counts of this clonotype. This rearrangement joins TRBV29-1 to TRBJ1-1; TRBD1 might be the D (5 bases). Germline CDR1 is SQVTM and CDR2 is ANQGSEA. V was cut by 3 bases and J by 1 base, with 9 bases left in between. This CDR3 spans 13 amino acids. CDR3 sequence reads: CSVETAQNTEAFF. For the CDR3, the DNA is TGCAGCGTTGAGACAGCACAGAACACTGAAGCTTTCTTT.

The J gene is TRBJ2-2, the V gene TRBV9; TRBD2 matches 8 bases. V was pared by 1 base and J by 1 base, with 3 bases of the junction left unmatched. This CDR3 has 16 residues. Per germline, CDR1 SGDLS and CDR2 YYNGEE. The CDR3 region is CASSVRSGGNTGELFF. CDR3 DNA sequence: TGTGCCAGCAGCGTAAGGAGCGGGGGGAACACCGGGGAGCTGTTTTTT.

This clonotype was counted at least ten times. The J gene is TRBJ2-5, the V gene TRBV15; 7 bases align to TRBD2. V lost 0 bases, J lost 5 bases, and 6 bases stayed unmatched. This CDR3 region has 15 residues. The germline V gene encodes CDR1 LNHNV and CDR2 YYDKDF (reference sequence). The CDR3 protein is CATSREPRSGETQYF. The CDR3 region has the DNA TGTGCCACCAGCAGAGAGCCTCGTAGCGGGGAGACCCAGTACTTC.